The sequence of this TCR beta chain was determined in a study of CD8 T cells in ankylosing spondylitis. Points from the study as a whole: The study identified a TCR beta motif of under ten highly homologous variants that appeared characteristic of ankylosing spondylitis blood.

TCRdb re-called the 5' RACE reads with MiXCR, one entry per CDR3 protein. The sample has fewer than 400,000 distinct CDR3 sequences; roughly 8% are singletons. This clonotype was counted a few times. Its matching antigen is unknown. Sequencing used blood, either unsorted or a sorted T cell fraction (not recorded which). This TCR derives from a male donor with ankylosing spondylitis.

CDR3 loop: CASSTAGQEGETQYF. CDR3 coding DNA: TGCGCCAGCAGCACGGCGGGACAGGAGGGGGAGACCCAGTACTTC. V gene TRBV5-1 combines with J gene TRBJ2-5, with TRBD1 identical over 8 bases. Per germline, CDR1 SGHRS and CDR2 YFSETQ. This CDR3 has 15 amino acids. J gave up 5 bases and V 4 bases, and 10 bases lay outside the gene matches.